One sample yielded the 2 T cell receptor beta chains listed below, sequenced in a study of CD8 T cells in Susac syndrome. An amount of RNA that ranged from roughly 0.45 to 1 ug was reverse transcribed with random hexamers. TCRdb itself ran the immunoSEQ multiplex PCR reads through MiXCR, one entry per CDR3 protein. This table has fewer than 85,000 distinct CDR3 sequences, less than 95% appearing once. Sequencing was done on a sample of CD8+ T cells from PBMCs. Receptors originate from a human donor with Susac syndrome.

This clonotype was detected only once. The V call is TRBV29-1, the J call TRBJ2-1; D is perhaps TRBD1 or TRBD2 (5 bases each). Germline loops: CDR1 SQVTM, CDR2 ANQGSEA. V was shortened by 3 bases and J by 0 bases, with 12 bases between the two germline ends. This CDR3 has 15 residues. CDR3 sequence (DNA): TGCAGCGTTGATTCTTTGGGGGACTCCTACAATGAGCAGTTCTTC. It yields the protein CSVDSLGDSYNEQFF.

J is TRBJ2-1 and V is TRBV5-1; 11 bases are shared with TRBD2. Germline CDR1 and CDR2: SGHRS and YFSETQ. The CDR3 has 14 residues. V shed 2 bases, J shed 7 bases, and the junction held 2 bases outside the gene matches. The CDR3 sequence: CASSLRLAGNEQFF. In DNA form, the CDR3 reads TGCGCCAGCAGCTTACGACTAGCGGGGAATGAGCAGTTCTTC.